A single TCR beta chain is shown here with its context. Its cognate antigen is unknown. Second doses that came at about 4 or about 12 weeks were put together. This record belongs to a study of T cell responses to AZD1222 COVID-19 vaccine. The table came from immunoSEQ multiplex PCR; TCRdb's copy has only in-frame clones and leaves some out. The sample has about 48,000 clones, 80% to 90% seen once. Deletions cut 0 bases from V and 8 bases from J, with 17 bases between. Looked up from germline, CDR1 is SGHRS and CDR2 is YFSETQ. The CDR3 extends over 15 amino acids. Study-wide results and limits: The donor cohort was predominantly white British with a female majority, and clonal diversity may have been underestimated. At baseline, seropositivity was found in only a handful of AZD1222 recipients.

This TCR came from an adult who received the AZD1222 COVID-19 vaccine. This chain uses TRBV5-1 with TRBJ1-2; weak D call: TRBD1 (6 bases). Sequences were derived from peripheral blood, sampled 28 days after the second AZD1222 dose. CDR3 sequence (DNA): TGCGCCAGCAGCTTGGCCATGCAGGGGAGTACAGGCTACACCTTC. This encodes CASSLAMQGSTGYTF.